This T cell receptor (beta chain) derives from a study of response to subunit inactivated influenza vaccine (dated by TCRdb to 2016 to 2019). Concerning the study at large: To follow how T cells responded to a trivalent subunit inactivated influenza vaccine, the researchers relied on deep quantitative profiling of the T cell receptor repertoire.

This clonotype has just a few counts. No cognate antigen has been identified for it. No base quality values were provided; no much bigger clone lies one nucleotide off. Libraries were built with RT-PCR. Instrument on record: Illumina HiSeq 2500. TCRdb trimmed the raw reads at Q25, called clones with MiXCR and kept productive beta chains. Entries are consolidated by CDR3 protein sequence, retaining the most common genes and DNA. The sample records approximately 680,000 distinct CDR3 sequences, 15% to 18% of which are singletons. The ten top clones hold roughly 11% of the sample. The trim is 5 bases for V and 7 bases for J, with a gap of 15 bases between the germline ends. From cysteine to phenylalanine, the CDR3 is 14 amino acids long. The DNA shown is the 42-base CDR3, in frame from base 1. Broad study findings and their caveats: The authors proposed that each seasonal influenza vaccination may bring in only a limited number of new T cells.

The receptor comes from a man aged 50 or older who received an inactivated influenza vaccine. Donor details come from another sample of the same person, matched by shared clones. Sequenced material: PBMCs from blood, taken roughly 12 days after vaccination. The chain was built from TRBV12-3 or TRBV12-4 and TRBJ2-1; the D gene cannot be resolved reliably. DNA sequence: TGTGCCAGCAGTGCGACCGGGTCACGGAATGAGCAGTTCTTC. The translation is CASSATGSRNEQFF.